The rows below give T cell receptor beta chains drawn from one sample of a study of T cell responses to AZD1222 COVID-19 vaccine. Some clones are missing from TCRdb's copy, which holds only in-frame ones; the method was immunoSEQ multiplex PCR. Of some 40,000 clones listed, roughly 80% are singletons. The sample here was peripheral blood, taken on day 0 of AZD1222 vaccination. The source is an adult in good health. The CDR3 runs from the conserved cysteine through the conserved F or W. The D gene is left open where the match is weak. Where a row states a size, it is once, few, many or the class of an expanded clone; other rows omit it.

clone size: .
V gene: TRBV19
CDR3 length: 16
D gene: TRBD1
J gene: TRBJ2-7
CDR3 protein: CASSTTMGQGSYEQYF
CDR3 DNA: TGTGCCAGTAGTACCACTATGGGACAGGGCTCCTACGAGCAGTACTTC

clone size: .
V gene: TRBV5-1
CDR3 length: 16
D gene: .
J gene: TRBJ1-2
CDR3 protein: CASSPEGTALRYGYTF
CDR3 DNA: TGCGCCAGCAGCCCGGAGGGGACGGCGCTAAGGTATGGCTACACCTTC

clone size: once
V gene: TRBV7-3
CDR3 length: 13
D gene: .
J gene: TRBJ2-3
CDR3 protein: CASSSTGTDTQYF
CDR3 DNA: TGTGCCAGCAGCTCCACTGGCACAGATACGCAGTATTTT

clone size: .
V gene: TRBV4-2
CDR3 length: 15
D gene: .
J gene: TRBJ1-4
CDR3 protein: CASSLSRIAAEKLFF
CDR3 DNA: TGTGCCAGCAGCCTTTCTCGGATAGCGGCGGAAAAACTGTTTTTT

clone size: .
V gene: TRBV19
CDR3 length: 16
D gene: .
J gene: TRBJ2-7
CDR3 protein: CASSLAGGQSSYEQYF
CDR3 DNA: TGTGCCAGTAGTCTTGCGGGGGGACAGAGCTCCTACGAGCAGTACTTC

clone size: .
V gene: TRBV30
CDR3 length: 16
D gene: .
J gene: TRBJ1-5
CDR3 protein: CAWSNVEAGNNQPQHF
CDR3 DNA: TGTGCCTGGAGCAATGTAGAGGCAGGTAACAATCAGCCCCAGCATTTT

clone size: .
V gene: TRBV11-2
CDR3 length: 15
D gene: .
J gene: TRBJ1-5
CDR3 protein: CASSRGGGDNQPQHF
CDR3 DNA: TGTGCCAGCAGTCGTGGGGGGGGTGACAATCAGCCCCAGCATTTT

clone size: once
V gene: TRBV5-4
CDR3 length: 14
D gene: .
J gene: TRBJ2-1
CDR3 protein: CASSLDGTRSEQFF
CDR3 DNA: TGTGCCAGCAGCTTGGACGGAACGAGGAGTGAGCAGTTCTTC

clone size: .
V gene: TRBV30
CDR3 length: 17
D gene: .
J gene: TRBJ1-5
CDR3 protein: CAWSGGQGPPGNQPQHF
CDR3 DNA: TGTGCCTGGAGTGGGGGCCAGGGACCACCAGGGAATCAGCCCCAGCATTTT

clone size: once
V gene: TRBV7-3
CDR3 length: 13
D gene: .
J gene: TRBJ2-7
CDR3 protein: CASSRTGGYEQYF
CDR3 DNA: TGTGCCAGCAGCCGAACTGGGGGGTACGAGCAGTACTTC

clone size: .
V gene: TRBV11-3
CDR3 length: 15
D gene: .
J gene: TRBJ2-1
CDR3 protein: CASSLGLQLWDEQFF
CDR3 DNA: TGTGCCAGCAGCTTAGGTCTGCAGCTTTGGGATGAGCAGTTCTTC

clone size: .
V gene: TRBV7-2
CDR3 length: 19
D gene: .
J gene: TRBJ1-3
CDR3 protein: CASSLEVRPAWGSGNTIYF
CDR3 DNA: TGTGCCAGCAGCTTAGAAGTCAGGCCCGCCTGGGGCTCTGGAAACACCATATATTTT

clone size: once
V gene: TRBV5-1
CDR3 length: 17
D gene: .
J gene: TRBJ2-2
CDR3 protein: CASSLALDSGGTGELFF
CDR3 DNA: TGCGCCAGCAGCTTGGCCTTGGACTCCGGGGGCACCGGGGAGCTGTTTTTT

clone size: medium-sized
V gene: TRBV28
CDR3 length: 13
D gene: .
J gene: TRBJ1-2
CDR3 protein: CASRGGIGYGYTF
CDR3 DNA: TGTGCCAGCAGGGGGGGTATAGGCTATGGCTACACCTTC

clone size: .
V gene: TRBV5-6
CDR3 length: 16
D gene: .
J gene: TRBJ1-1
CDR3 protein: CASSPAGFRMNTEAFF
CDR3 DNA: TGTGCCAGCAGCCCCGCGGGGTTTCGGATGAACACTGAAGCTTTCTTT

clone size: .
V gene: TRBV5-8
CDR3 length: 17
D gene: TRBD1
J gene: TRBJ1-5
CDR3 protein: CASSPGQGGSANQPQHF
CDR3 DNA: TGTGCCAGCAGCCCCGGACAGGGGGGATCGGCCAATCAGCCCCAGCATTTT

clone size: .
V gene: TRBV6-1
CDR3 length: 19
D gene: TRBD2
J gene: TRBJ2-7
CDR3 protein: CASSERASGGSSSTYEQYF
CDR3 DNA: TGTGCCAGCAGTGAAAGGGCTAGCGGGGGAAGTAGCTCAACCTACGAGCAGTACTTC

clone size: few
V gene: TRBV7-9
CDR3 length: 13
D gene: .
J gene: TRBJ2-7
CDR3 protein: CASSLGWSYEQYF
CDR3 DNA: TGTGCCAGCAGCTTAGGGTGGTCTTACGAGCAGTACTTC

clone size: .
V gene: TRBV7-2
CDR3 length: 14
D gene: .
J gene: TRBJ1-2
CDR3 protein: CASSLGRSNYGYTF
CDR3 DNA: TGTGCCAGCAGCTTAGGCAGGAGCAACTATGGCTACACCTTC

clone size: .
V gene: TRBV12-3/TRBV12-4
CDR3 length: 12
D gene: .
J gene: TRBJ1-2
CDR3 protein: CASTDRLYGYTF
CDR3 DNA: TGTGCCAGCACAGACAGGCTCTATGGCTACACCTTC

clone size: .
V gene: TRBV28
CDR3 length: 20
D gene: TRBD2
J gene: TRBJ2-1
CDR3 protein: CASSSPWTSGGASSYNEQFF
CDR3 DNA: TGTGCCAGCAGTTCCCCCTGGACTAGCGGGGGGGCTAGTTCCTACAATGAGCAGTTCTTC

clone size: .
V gene: TRBV18
CDR3 length: 15
D gene: .
J gene: TRBJ1-1
CDR3 protein: CASSPDTVGDTEAFF
CDR3 DNA: TGTGCCAGCTCACCGGACACAGTGGGGGACACTGAAGCTTTCTTT

clone size: .
V gene: TRBV2
CDR3 length: 12
D gene: .
J gene: TRBJ1-2
CDR3 protein: CASKRENYGYTF
CDR3 DNA: TGTGCCAGCAAAAGGGAAAACTATGGCTACACCTTC

clone size: .
V gene: TRBV11-1
CDR3 length: 15
D gene: .
J gene: TRBJ2-1
CDR3 protein: CASSPSGRIGNEQFF
CDR3 DNA: TGTGCCAGCAGCCCCTCGGGGAGAATAGGCAATGAGCAGTTCTTC